This entry features one T cell receptor (beta chain) sequence. This clone was recorded once. No cognate antigen has been identified for it. Base quality data are lacking; no much larger clone is found one base away. This record belongs to a study of shared clonotypes between healthy human individuals (dated by TCRdb to the early 2020s). The study in broad terms: The cohort included three men and a couple of women between 18 and 49 years of age. Between about 0.9 and 8.9 billion PBMCs per donor were obtained by leukapheresis. The study deeply sequenced blood TCR repertoires of five healthy adults to estimate repertoire size and the extent of clonotype sharing between individuals. Libraries were prepared and TCR repertoires were sequenced by different laboratories using diverse techniques, in order to increase sequencing depth and limit assay-specific biases. Overall results and qualifications from the work: Because the study included a small number of donors, the genetic and exposure-history diversity represented was limited. Pairwise subsampling led to the expectation that sequencing depth would affect the degree of clonotype sharing among donors. Sampling was restricted to blood, and TCR repertoires in tissues likely differ from the TCR repertoires found in blood.

Donors were healthy HIV-negative adults with no recently reported acute infections or vaccinations. All donors were Caucasian adults living in Nashville, Tennessee, USA. For unsorted samples, 85 million to 100 million PBMCs were counted, and genomic DNA was extracted using the QIAamp DNA Blood Mini kit. Blood was obtained by leukapheresis, after which PBMCs were separated by Ficoll-Histopaque density gradient centrifugation and cryopreserved in liquid nitrogen vapor phase. Using the deep immunoSEQ assay, TCR CDR3 regions were amplified from genomic DNA by multiplex PCR. For each cell subset, the extracted genomic DNA was distributed evenly across all wells of several immunoSEQ 96-well plates, and each plate served as one replicate. For unsorted PBMC, approximately 0.3 ug of genomic DNA, equivalent to 30,000 to 35,000 T cell genomes, went into each replicate PCR. Ten immunoSEQ deep assay plates were used to sequence the unsorted PBMC genomic DNA. Purified libraries were measured with a Qubit 3.0 fluorometer, size-checked on a Bioanalyzer 2100, and measured again with the KAPA Library Quantification kit. A separate single-read 150-cycle Illumina NextSeq 550 flow cell was used to sequence each immunoSEQ 96-well plate. Concerning the study's data processing: Because the immunoSEQ output included only junctional sequences and no quality scores, the filtering could not be the same as the filtering used for full-length reads. To assign V/J genes and CDR3, sequences were annotated using PyIR, a Python wrapper for IgBLAST v1.9, with IMGT germline references. Reads with weak V/J assignments (E-value above 1e-6), missing CDR3, stop codons, out-of-frame junctions, or ambiguous translated residues were removed. V3J clonotypes were defined as sequences sharing the same inferred V gene, J gene, and CDR3 amino acid sequence. Percentage overlap between repertoires was computed as shared unique clonotypes divided by the size of the smaller repertoire. Three approaches were used to assess repertoire richness: RTK rarefaction, the Chao1 estimator, and Recon v2.1 estimates of unobserved clonotypes. As stored in TCRdb, this immuneACCESS dataset retains in-frame rearrangements with V and J assigned. A fraction of the clones does not appear; measured against another copy, unresolved V genes explain less than half of the discrepancy, and the remainder lacks a known reason. Clone size and V and J calls were adopted from that table, with D and trimming inferred from the DNA. The sample table lists 450,000 to 550,000 clones, 60% to 85% of them with a count of one. Roughly 13% of the sample is in the top ten clones.

The CDR3 spans 15 residues, from the cysteine through the phenylalanine. Only the CDR3 DNA stays, 45 bases, in frame from base 1. The germline V gene specifies SGDLS as CDR1 and YYNGEE as CDR2. The V and J ends are trimmed by 2 bases and 2 bases, leaving 8 bases between them. The chain was built from TRBV9 and TRBJ2-6; the D gene is perhaps TRBD1, from 6 matching bases. The sequenced material came from PBMCs. This sequence originates from a woman in her forties in good health. Some clones in this sample may be carry-over from other donors' samples. CDR3 protein: CASSVHRAGANVLTF. The base sequence is TGTGCCAGCAGCGTTCACAGGGCTGGGGCCAACGTCCTGACTTTC.